Presented here are 14 T cell receptor beta chains from one specimen sequenced in a study of shared clonotypes between healthy human individuals. Here immunoSEQ multiplex PCR was the method, and the copy in TCRdb shows in-frame clones only, minus some. The profile shows 1.6 million or so clones, roughly 98.5% of them singletons. The sample taken for sequencing was naive CD4+ T cells sorted from blood. Sample subset: CD45RA+ positively selected. These receptors all stem from a man between 25 and 39 years old in good health.

The gene calls are TRBV11-2 and TRBJ1-1, with TRBD1 as a possible D gene (6 bases). Trimming cost V 2 bases and J 2 bases, with 18 bases left between them. Germline CDR1 and CDR2: SGHAT and FQNNGV. The length of the CDR3 is 17 residues. The DNA for the CDR3 is TGTGCCAGCAGCTTAACAGGGCTTTTCGGTTCTAACACTGAAGCTTTCTTT. Encoded protein: CASSLTGLFGSNTEAFF.

The J gene is TRBJ2-7, the V gene TRBV7-9; 10 positions agree with TRBD1. This CDR3 is 15 amino acids long. V lost 5 bases to trimming and J lost 4 bases; unmatched junction nucleotides: 8. From germline, CDR1 is SEHNR and CDR2 FQNEAQ (reference sequence). The CDR3 loop reads CASSATDRGNYEQYF. The DNA of the CDR3 is TGTGCCAGCAGCGCCACGGACAGGGGGAATTACGAGCAGTACTTC.

This chain connects TRBV19 to TRBJ2-3; D may be TRBD2 (6 bases). The V gene's germline CDR1 is LNHDA and CDR2 SQIVND (reference sequence). CDR3 size: 15 residues. With 7 bases removed from V and 4 bases from J, the gap between germline ends came to 18 bases. CDR3 residues: CASTPWRGVADTQYF. Here the CDR3 DNA reads TGTGCCAGTACCCCTTGGCGGGGAGTCGCAGATACGCAGTATTTT.

The chain is built from TRBV18 and TRBJ1-1; unclear D gene. V dropped 4 bases and J dropped 1 base, with 19 bases sitting between them. The CDR3 has 17 amino acids. Germline CDR1 KGHSH, CDR2 LQKENI. The CDR3: CASSHAPRTVKNTEAFF. DNA of the CDR3: TGTGCCAGCTCACACGCTCCCCGGACGGTTAAGAACACTGAAGCTTTCTTT.

V and J are TRBV28 and TRBJ1-2; D unclear. The CDR3 length is 15 residues. CDR1 MDHEN and CDR2 SYDVKM come from the germline V gene. The ends were cut back, 5 bases at V and 4 bases at J, with 17 bases in the middle. CDR3 sequence reads: CASSQSGVGSYGYTF. The CDR3 nucleotides are TGTGCCAGCAGTCAATCCGGGGTTGGCAGCTATGGCTACACCTTC.

The genes are TRBV14 and TRBJ2-7; 12 nucleotides line up with TRBD2. Trimming cost V 3 bases and J 3 bases; bases outside gene matches: 3. Germline-derived CDR1 and CDR2 are SGHDN and FVKESK. CDR3 length equals 15 residues. CDR3 sequence reads: CASSQGTSGFYEQYF. CDR3 DNA sequence: TGTGCCAGCAGCCAGGGGACTAGCGGGTTCTACGAGCAGTACTTC.

The rearrangement uses TRBV29-1 and TRBJ2-5; the match to TRBD2 covers 7 bases. This CDR3 comprises 14 residues. V gave up 6 bases and J gave up 2 bases; unmatched junction bases: 9. CDR1 and CDR2 (germline): SQVTM, ANQGSEA. The CDR3 nucleotides are TGCAGCGTCCCCGGGTCTAGCGGACAAGAGACCCAGTACTTC. Translated, it gives CSVPGSSGQETQYF.

The rearrangement links TRBV9 to TRBJ2-5; D possibly corresponds to TRBD2 (6 bases). The V gene's germline CDR1 is SGDLS and CDR2 YYNGEE. This CDR3 has 16 residues. With 0 bases removed from V and 4 bases from J, the gap between germline ends came to 16 bases. The CDR3 sequence: CASSVGRDSAGETQYF. The CDR3 DNA reads as TGTGCCAGCAGCGTAGGGCGGGATAGCGCTGGAGAGACCCAGTACTTC. Full variable domain (rest looked up from reference TRBV9 and TRBJ2-5): DSGVTQTPKHLITATGQRVTLRCSPRSGDLSVYWYQQSLDQGLQFLIQYYNGEERAKGNILERFSAQQFPDLHSELNLSSLELGDSALYFCASSVGRDSAGETQYFGPGTRLLVL.

In regard to this clone: Other DNA sequences in the sample encode the same CDR3. The genes are TRBV5-1 and TRBJ2-6; D remains unclear. Germline V gene lookup returns CDR1 SGHRS and CDR2 YFSETQ. Trimming removed 0 bases from V and 4 bases from J, with 2 bases in between. The CDR3 totals 13 residues. Here the CDR3 DNA reads TGCGCCAGCAGCTTGGAAGGGGCCAACGTCCTGACTTTC. Its protein is CASSLEGANVLTF. Supplemented by reference TRBV5-1 and TRBJ2-6, the full variable domain reads KAGVTQTPRYLIKTRGQQVTLSCSPISGHRSVSWYQQTPGQGLQFLFEYFSETQRNKGNFPGRFSGRQFSNSRSEMNVSTLELGDSALYLCASSLEGANVLTFGAGSRLTVL.

As regards this clone: The sample carries other DNA sequences with the same CDR3. The rearrangement joins TRBV28 to TRBJ1-5; D call uncertain. The V gene's germline CDR1 is MDHEN and CDR2 SYDVKM. The CDR3 totals 12 residues. V was pared by 1 base and J by 7 bases, with 5 bases between. CDR3 loop: CASSLYRQPQHF. The DNA of the CDR3 is TGTGCCAGCAGTTTATATCGGCAGCCCCAGCATTTT.

The chain employs TRBV6-1 and TRBJ1-2, with D hard to call. Trimming left V 3 bases short and J 2 bases short, with 13 bases between. Germline V gene sequence: CDR1 MNHNS, CDR2 SASEGT. CDR3 length equals 15 residues. CDR3 amino acids: CASSEAAPGNYGYTF. The CDR3 DNA reads TGTGCCAGCAGTGAGGCGGCCCCCGGGAACTATGGCTACACCTTC.

The chain uses TRBV11-1 and TRBJ2-7; D is possibly TRBD2 (5 bases). CDR3 length: 13 residues. Trimming removed 3 bases at V and 6 bases at J, with 12 bases between. Germline V CDR1 and CDR2: SGHAT, FQDESV (reference sequence). CDR3 protein: CASSFIRGSEQYF. The CDR3 region has the DNA TGTGCCAGCAGCTTTATTCGAGGGTCCGAGCAGTACTTC.

The chain couples TRBV27 to TRBJ1-2, with D possibly matching TRBD1 (6 bases). Trimming pared 5 bases from V and 6 bases from J, leaving 16 bases between. Germline CDR1 and CDR2: MNHEY and SMNVEV (reference sequence). The CDR3 length is 14 residues. CDR3 residues: CASSLIRGNDGYTF. The DNA for the CDR3 is TGTGCCAGCAGTCTGATCAGGGGAAACGATGGCTACACCTTC.

The genes are TRBV28 and TRBJ2-3; a possible D gene is TRBD2 (5 bases). Trimming shortened V by 8 bases and J by 4 bases, and 13 bases separated the two germline ends. The CDR3 runs to 13 residues. CDR1 is MDHEN, CDR2 SYDVKM, per germline. The CDR3: CASGSSVSDTQYF. The DNA of the CDR3 is TGTGCCAGCGGGAGTTCCGTTTCAGATACGCAGTATTTT.